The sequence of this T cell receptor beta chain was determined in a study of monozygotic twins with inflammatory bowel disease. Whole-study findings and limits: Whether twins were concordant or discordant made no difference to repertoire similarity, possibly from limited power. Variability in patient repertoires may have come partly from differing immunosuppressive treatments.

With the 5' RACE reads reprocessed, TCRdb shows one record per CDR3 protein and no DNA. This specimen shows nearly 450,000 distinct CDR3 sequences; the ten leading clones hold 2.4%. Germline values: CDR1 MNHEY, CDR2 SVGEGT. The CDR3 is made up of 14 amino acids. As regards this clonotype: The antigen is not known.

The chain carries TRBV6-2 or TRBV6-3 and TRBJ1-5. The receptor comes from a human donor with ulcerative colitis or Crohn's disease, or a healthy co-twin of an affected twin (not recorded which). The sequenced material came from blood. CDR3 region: CASSASGRNQPQHF.